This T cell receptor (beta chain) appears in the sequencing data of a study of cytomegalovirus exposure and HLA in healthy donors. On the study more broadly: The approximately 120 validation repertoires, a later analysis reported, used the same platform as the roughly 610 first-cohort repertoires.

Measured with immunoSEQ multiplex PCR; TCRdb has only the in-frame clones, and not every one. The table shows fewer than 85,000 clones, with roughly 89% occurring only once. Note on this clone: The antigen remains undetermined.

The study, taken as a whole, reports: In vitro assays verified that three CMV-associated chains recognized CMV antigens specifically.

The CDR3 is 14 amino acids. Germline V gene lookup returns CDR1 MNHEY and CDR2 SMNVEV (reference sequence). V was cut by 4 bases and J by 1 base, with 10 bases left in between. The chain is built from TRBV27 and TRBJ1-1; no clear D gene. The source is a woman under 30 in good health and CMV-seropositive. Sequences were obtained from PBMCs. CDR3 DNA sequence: TGTGCCAGCAGTTCGATTGAAGCGAACACTGAAGCTTTCTTT. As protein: CASSSIEANTEAFF.